This is a list of T cell receptor beta chains from one sample in a study of breast tumors, draining lymph nodes, adjacent tissues. TCRdb re-analysed the multiplex PCR reads in MiXCR, keeping a single row per CDR3 protein. The table shows approximately 88,000 distinct CDR3 sequences, with approximately 28% occurring only once. The sample was axillary lymph node tissue. The receptors originated from a female donor with breast cancer. Some clones in this sample may be carry-over from other donors' samples. CDR3s leave out the opening cysteine and the closing phenylalanine or tryptophan.

v_call,j_call,cdr3_aa
TRBV12-3/TRBV12-4,TRBJ2-5,ASSPTGLETQY
TRBV7-2,TRBJ2-7,ASSLEAGTGRSEQY
TRBV15,TRBJ2-1,ATASSLAGYNEQF
TRBV10-3,TRBJ1-5,AVSETNQPQH
TRBV28,TRBJ1-2,ASSAPGTGDYGYT
TRBV19,TRBJ2-7,ASIGRLDEQY
TRBV7-2,TRBJ2-7,ASSSTGTSYEQY
TRBV19,TRBJ2-1,ASSIAGTGRNEQF
TRBV19,TRBJ2-7,ASNHRTSASYEQY
TRBV2,TRBJ2-1,ASSELAGGNSYNEQF
TRBV9,TRBJ1-1,ASSAGTGGLNTEAF
TRBV6-5,TRBJ2-3,ASSYRAASTDTQY
TRBV6-1,TRBJ2-2,AISRGLAGVAGELF
TRBV5-6,TRBJ1-5,VRWIFRVETDRNQPQH
TRBV7-9,TRBJ2-7,ASSPTGSRTYEQY
TRBV5-1,TRBJ1-2,ASRFDSANYGYT
TRBV30,TRBJ2-5,AWTSSPTSDPPFETQY
TRBV27,TRBJ1-5,ASSRTGGPGQPQH
TRBV20-1,TRBJ1-2,SAAPGPSSFYGYT
TRBV5-1,TRBJ1-4,ASSHQGLGANEKLF
TRBV10-3,TRBJ2-1,AIRAFGDYNEQF
TRBV9,TRBJ1-2,ASSVDGWRGYT
TRBV20-1,TRBJ1-4,SAISGTATNEKLF
TRBV6-2/TRBV6-3,TRBJ1-6,ASSSDRKSPLH
TRBV7-9,TRBJ2-5,ASSPRGETQY
TRBV5-1,TRBJ2-7,ASSLTLGQGANEQY
TRBV20-1,TRBJ1-2,SAPGQGTYGYT
TRBV20-1,TRBJ1-5,SARGAGAETQH
TRBV7-6,TRBJ2-3,ASSDRGRSTTTDTQY
TRBV29-1,TRBJ2-1,SVVRDLSNEQF
TRBV7-2,TRBJ1-2,ASSSPGQSLWGYT
TRBV7-3,TRBJ2-1,AGSSGLAGAEQF
TRBV2,TRBJ2-2,ASSERPNTGELF
TRBV28,TRBJ2-7,ASSFAGGPYKQH
TRBV18,TRBJ2-6,ASSPRPELSSGANVLT
TRBV7-2,TRBJ2-7,TSSVDPGNYEQY
TRBV6-1,TRBJ2-7,ASKKGTYEQY
TRBV5-6,TRBJ2-7,ASSLGDPPYEQY
TRBV19,TRBJ2-1,ASKPRGTANEQF